A selection of T cell receptor beta chains follows, all from one sample in a study of neurological immune-mediated disorders. TCRdb reprocessed the 5' RACE reads via MiXCR and lists one record per CDR3 protein. The data contain about 55,000 distinct CDR3 sequences, over 3.5% of them seen just once; the ten biggest clones take up roughly 2%. The sequencing sample was made of CD4+ T cells from blood. These receptors all stem from a woman aged 40 to 50 with multiple sclerosis. Each CDR3 is given without its conserved first and last residue.

j_gene,v_gene,CDR3aa
TRBJ1-2,TRBV14,ASSQGTGYGYT
TRBJ1-3,TRBV9,ASSVAGQGQGNTIY
TRBJ1-4,TRBV5-1,ASSRVLGNEKLF
TRBJ2-3,TRBV10-2,ASSEGSGTDTQY
TRBJ2-3,TRBV9,ASSVYTGTSGGAVDTQY
TRBJ1-2,TRBV7-2,ASSLEGPERAQDYGYT
TRBJ2-3,TRBV5-1,ASGLQNTQY
TRBJ1-1,TRBV4-1,ATASRWRSTEAF
TRBJ2-3,TRBV5-1,ASSLLPLTDTQY
TRBJ1-3,TRBV12-3/TRBV12-4,ASTTGLTFSGNTIY
TRBJ1-1,TRBV10-3,AIRPGQVPEAF
TRBJ2-7,TRBV5-1,ASSLHYERGVVGEQY
TRBJ2-7,TRBV9,ASSPQIGTGTAYEQY
TRBJ1-4,TRBV5-1,ASSQGATNEKLF
TRBJ2-7,TRBV5-1,ASRLQGTFSYEQY
TRBJ1-4,TRBV7-9,ASSPRRRHNEKLF
TRBJ2-1,TRBV9,ASSVVWTDLNEQF
TRBJ1-2,TRBV20-1,SAVPGGDYGYT
TRBJ2-7,TRBV7-2,APYEQY
TRBJ2-7,TRBV5-1,ASSSDRGLYEQY
TRBJ1-2,TRBV3-1,ASSQVRKNYGYT
TRBJ1-1,TRBV4-1,ASSQRTGGTEAF
TRBJ2-3,TRBV7-3,ASSVLQGDTQY
TRBJ1-2,TRBV6-1,ASSWGTTSRSYT
TRBJ1-1,TRBV5-1,ASSSIRNTEAF
TRBJ1-2,TRBV7-9,ASSHHDWTGTYYGYT
TRBJ2-2,TRBV6-6,ASSTTRANTGELF
TRBJ2-2,TRBV5-1,ASSQRVGTGELF
TRBJ1-3,TRBV4-1,ASSPLGQGNTIY
TRBJ2-3,TRBV5-1,ASSLERSTDTQY
TRBJ1-1,TRBV5-4,ASSKTGGNTEAF
TRBJ2-5,TRBV20-1,SVRDEVFVGETQY
TRBJ1-3,TRBV5-1,ASSLDLLNTIY
TRBJ1-1,TRBV5-1,ASSLDGTANTEAF
TRBJ1-1,TRBV7-2,ASSLAWTGEAF
TRBJ1-1,TRBV5-1,ASRAGVGGSTEAF
TRBJ2-7,TRBV20-1,SARNPTSGTYEQY
TRBJ2-2,TRBV18,ASSPLPGQGNTGELF
TRBJ2-1,TRBV25-1,ASSPTGPGPYNEQF
TRBJ2-7,TRBV12-5,ASGLVGTSGAAYEQY
TRBJ1-5,TRBV19,ASSKPGQGARSNQPQH
TRBJ1-6,TRBV11-2,ASSFARDSPLH
TRBJ1-3,TRBV7-3,ASSLILGNTIY
TRBJ1-1,TRBV5-1,ASSLERAPYTEAF
TRBJ2-7,TRBV11-2,ASSFLMGFGPYEQY
TRBJ1-5,TRBV11-2,ASSLGLGTTQPQH
TRBJ2-3,TRBV11-2,ASSRWTGDTQY
TRBJ2-3,TRBV5-6,ASSLGGQGTDTQY
TRBJ1-2,TRBV20-1,SARDPRGNYGYT
TRBJ1-6,TRBV7-2,ASSRQRSSNSPLH
TRBJ1-1,TRBV18,ASRQDMNTEAF
TRBJ1-1,TRBV5-5,ASSLRTSRTGNTEAF
TRBJ2-7,TRBV27,ASRPTRTSSYEQY
TRBJ1-1,TRBV5-1,ASSLAPTEAF